The entry below describes one TCR beta chain. Which antigen it targets is not known. Qualities for individual bases were not recorded, and no much larger clone is one base off. The sample comes from a study of response to subunit inactivated influenza vaccine (dated by TCRdb to the late 2010s). Regarding the complete study: Deep quantitative profiling of the T cell receptor repertoire was used in the study to follow responses to a trivalent subunit inactivated influenza vaccine.

Broader findings and caveats from the paper: The authors suggested that each seasonal influenza vaccination may recruit only a limited number of new T cells.

Preparation of the library involved RT-PCR. The run used an Illumina HiSeq 2500. The raw public reads went through TCRdb reprocessing: fastp at Q25, MiXCR clone calling, in-frame beta chains kept. Identical CDR3 proteins give one entry, which carries the most common genes and DNA. The sample has about 780,000 distinct CDR3 sequences on record, around a sixth of them singletons. The ten biggest clones cover about 11% of the sample. The V and J ends are trimmed by 1 base and 5 bases, leaving 16 bases between them. Including cysteine and phenylalanine, the CDR3 has 15 amino acids. Only the CDR3 portion is preserved as DNA: 45 bases, with reading frame beginning at the first base. According to the germline V gene, CDR1 reads SGHRS and CDR2 reads YFSETQ.

The sample here was PBMCs from blood, taken more than 4 days after vaccination. The chain joins TRBV5-1 to TRBJ2-7, with the D gene not clear enough to name. The sequence was collected from a man between 45 and 60 years old who received an inactivated influenza vaccine. Donor details come from another sample of the same person, matched by shared clones. The DNA is TGCGCCAGCAGCTTGTCGGGCCGACAAAAGAACGAGCAGTACTTC. This translates into CASSLSGRQKNEQYF.